This T cell receptor beta chain was obtained from a study of T cells after yellow fever vaccination. Broader study findings: A weaker secondary response peaked on day 5, the primary on day 15.

The CDR3 is made up of 14 amino acids. The germline V gene encodes CDR1 LGHNT and CDR2 FRNRAP. MiXCR, applied by TCRdb to the 5' RACE reads, yields one record per CDR3 protein. The sample records hundreds of thousands of distinct CDR3 sequences, under 20% being singletons. As to this clonotype: Its antigen is not known.

The specimen was PBMCs, collected before the yellow fever booster vaccination. The source of this sequence is a young man who received the YFV17D yellow fever vaccine. The chain has TRBV12-5 and TRBJ1-2; TRBD1 matches at 10 bases. CDR3 residues: CAEQGTGENYGYTF. The CDR3 coding sequence is TGTGCCGAGCAGGGGACAGGGGAAAACTATGGCTACACCTTC.